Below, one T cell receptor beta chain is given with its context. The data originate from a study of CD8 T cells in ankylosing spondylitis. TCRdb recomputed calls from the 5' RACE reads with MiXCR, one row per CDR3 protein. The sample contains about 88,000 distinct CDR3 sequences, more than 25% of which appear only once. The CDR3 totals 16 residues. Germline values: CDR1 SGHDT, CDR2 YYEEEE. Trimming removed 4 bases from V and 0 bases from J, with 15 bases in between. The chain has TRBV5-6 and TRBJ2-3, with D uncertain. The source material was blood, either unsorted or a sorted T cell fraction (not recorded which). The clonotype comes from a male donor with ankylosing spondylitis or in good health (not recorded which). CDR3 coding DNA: TGTGCCAGCAGCGACGGGCCGCCGCCTAGCACAGATACGCAGTATTTT. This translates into CASSDGPPPSTDTQYF.